This T cell receptor beta chain came from a study of blood T cell repertoires in COVID-19. For the study at large: Acute-phase and convalescent COVID-19 samples originated in the United States, Italy and Spain. Sources were T cells, B-cell-depleted T cells, or PBMCs; the material itself was cDNA or gDNA.

This clone was counted ten times or more. The germline CDR1 and CDR2 sequences are SGDLS and YYNGEE. The V and J ends lost 4 bases and 4 bases, in that order; junction bases with no gene match: 7. The CDR3 has 16 amino acids. Original methodology: For nucleated cells, counts were estimated from reference gene primer amplification. Data came from immunoSEQ multiplex PCR; TCRdb stores just in-frame clones and leaves some out. The V and J calls and clone size are taken from that table; D and trimming were inferred from the DNA. The sample holds over 150,000 clones; about four fifths are singletons and the top ten take about 31%.

The source is a woman in her sixties or seventies with acute or convalescent COVID-19. The material sequenced was peripheral blood. This chain joins TRBV9 and TRBJ2-5, with 13 bases lining up with TRBD2. The CDR3 DNA sequence: TGTGCCAGCAGCCCAGGACTAGCGGGGGAGGGAGAGACCCAGTACTTC. Its protein product is CASSPGLAGEGETQYF.